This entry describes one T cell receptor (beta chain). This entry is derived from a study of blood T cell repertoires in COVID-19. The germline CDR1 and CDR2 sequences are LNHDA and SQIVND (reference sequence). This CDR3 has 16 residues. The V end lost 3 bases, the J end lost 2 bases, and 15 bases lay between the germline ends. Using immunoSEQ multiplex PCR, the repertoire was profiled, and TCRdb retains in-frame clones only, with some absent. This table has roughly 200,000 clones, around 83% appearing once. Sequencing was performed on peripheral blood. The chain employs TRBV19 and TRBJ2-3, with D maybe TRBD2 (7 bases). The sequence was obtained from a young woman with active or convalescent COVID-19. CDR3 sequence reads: CASSILGGALTDTQYF. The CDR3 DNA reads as TGTGCCAGTAGTATTCTAGGGGGGGCCCTCACAGATACGCAGTATTTT.